This is a list of T cell receptor beta chains from one sample in a study of CD8 T cells in Susac syndrome. TCRdb re-derived calls from the immunoSEQ multiplex PCR reads in MiXCR, one entry per CDR3 protein. This sample has 150,000 or so distinct CDR3 sequences, with around 95% found just once. Sequenced material: CD8+ T cells from PBMCs. The receptors here all came from a human donor with multiple sclerosis. Each CDR3 is given with its conserved first and last residue. The D gene is left open where the match is weak. A clone size is listed for some rows: how often the clone was seen (once, few, many), or a class if it is expanded.

NA | TRBJ1-2 | TRBV6-5 | TRBD1 | TGTGCCAGCAGTTCTGGACAGGCTCACTATGGCTACACCTTC | CASSSGQAHYGYTF
NA | TRBJ2-7 | TRBV15 | TRBD2 | TGTGCCACCAAGGATCAGGGAGGGTCCTACGAGCAGTACTTC | CATKDQGGSYEQYF
once | TRBJ2-3 | TRBV9 | NA | TGTGCCAGCAGCGTAGAGCTGGGGGGCGCGACAGATACGCAGTATTTT | CASSVELGGATDTQYF
NA | TRBJ2-3 | TRBV30 | NA | TGTGCCTGCCTCGGGACCCCCAAGGTGGATACGCAGTATTTT | CACLGTPKVDTQYF
NA | TRBJ2-7 | TRBV20-1 | TRBD2 | TGCAGTGCTAGAGATCTGGGGGGGAGAACCTACGAGCAGTACTTC | CSARDLGGRTYEQYF
NA | TRBJ2-3 | TRBV28 | NA | TGTGCCAGCAGTTTACTTCTAGCCGATTCTAGCACAGATACGCAGTATTTT | CASSLLLADSSTDTQYF
NA | TRBJ2-3 | TRBV27 | NA | TGTGCCAGCAGTCCCTCCTCCGGGGATAGCACAGATACGCAGTATTTT | CASSPSSGDSTDTQYF
NA | TRBJ1-2 | TRBV5-1 | NA | TGCGCCAGCAGCTTGAGAAGGGACGTCTACACCTTC | CASSLRRDVYTF
once | TRBJ2-1 | TRBV2 | NA | TGTGCCAGCAGGGGGACCAGGGATGAGCAGTTCTTC | CASRGTRDEQFF
NA | TRBJ1-1 | TRBV12-3/TRBV12-4 | TRBD1 | TGTGCCAGCAGTGGGACAGGTCTAGCTTTCTTT | CASSGTGLAFF
NA | TRBJ2-7 | TRBV12-3/TRBV12-4 | TRBD2 | TGTGCCAGCAGTACTAGCGGGGATCTCGAGCAGTACTTC | CASSTSGDLEQYF
few | TRBJ2-7 | TRBV4-1 | TRBD1 | TGCGCCAGCAGCCAAGCCGGGACAGGGACGGGGGAGCAGTACTTC | CASSQAGTGTGEQYF
NA | TRBJ1-2 | TRBV12-5 | NA | TGTGCTAGTGAGATGGGACCGAACCTCTATGGCTACACCTTC | CASEMGPNLYGYTF
once | TRBJ2-7 | TRBV9 | NA | TGTGCCAGCAGCGCGACATTTGGATTTACCTACGAGCAGTACTTC | CASSATFGFTYEQYF
NA | TRBJ1-1 | TRBV12-3/TRBV12-4 | NA | TGTGCCAGCAGTTTCGGGGCGAAGGGTAACACTGAAGCTTTCTTT | CASSFGAKGNTEAFF
NA | TRBJ2-7 | TRBV20-1 | TRBD1 | TGCAGTGCTACTCAGGGGGCTGCCTACGAGCAGTACTTC | CSATQGAAYEQYF
NA | TRBJ2-1 | TRBV4-3 | TRBD2 | TGCGCCAGCAGCCATGAAGCGGGGGGATACAATGAGCAGTTCTTC | CASSHEAGGYNEQFF
NA | TRBJ2-3 | TRBV7-9 | NA | TGTGCCAGCAGAAGTATAGCGGAAGGCACAGATACGCAGTATTTT | CASRSIAEGTDTQYF
NA | TRBJ2-5 | TRBV5-1 | TRBD2 | TGCGCCAGCAGCTTGGCAGCTAGCGGGGATACAGAGACCCAGTACTTC | CASSLAASGDTETQYF
NA | TRBJ2-7 | TRBV18 | NA | TGTGCCAGCTCACCACCGGTAGATCGGGACGAGCAGTACTTC | CASSPPVDRDEQYF
NA | TRBJ2-2 | TRBV11-2 | NA | TGTGCCAGCAGCTTAAGGAACAGGGTGTTCTCCGGGGAGCTGTTTTTT | CASSLRNRVFSGELFF
NA | TRBJ1-3 | TRBV3-1 | TRBD1 | TGTGCCAGCAGCCAAGAGATTAAGGACAGGGGAAGAAACACCATATATTTT | CASSQEIKDRGRNTIYF
once | TRBJ2-7 | TRBV29-1 | NA | TGCAGCGTTGAGGACCCTTCGGGAGAGCAGTACTTC | CSVEDPSGEQYF
NA | TRBJ1-2 | TRBV27 | NA | TGTGCCAGCGGACGACAGAGGGGCGGCTACACCTTC | CASGRQRGGYTF
NA | TRBJ1-1 | TRBV15 | NA | TGTGCCACCAGCAGAGCTCCTTCGTGGGGCGACGCTGAAGCTTTCTTT | CATSRAPSWGDAEAFF
once | TRBJ2-3 | TRBV9 | NA | TGTGCCAGCAGCGTAGGCAGTATCACAGATACGCAGTATTTT | CASSVGSITDTQYF
NA | TRBJ2-4 | TRBV13 | NA | TGTGCCAGCAGCTACTCCGGGACCCCCAAAAACATTCAGTACTTC | CASSYSGTPKNIQYF
NA | TRBJ2-7 | TRBV6-2/TRBV6-3 | TRBD2 | TGTGCCAGCAGTTCCGGACTAGCGGGGGGACAGTACTTC | CASSSGLAGGQYF
NA | TRBJ2-1 | TRBV7-9 | NA | TGTGCCAGCAGCTTAGCCAATGAGCAGTTCTTC | CASSLANEQFF
NA | TRBJ2-7 | TRBV15 | NA | TGTGCCACCACCCCGGACGGGGAAGGTTCCTACGAGCAGTACTTC | CATTPDGEGSYEQYF
NA | TRBJ2-3 | TRBV27 | TRBD1 | TGTGCCAGCAGCTCCCCCGGGACAGTCACAGATACGCAGTATTTT | CASSSPGTVTDTQYF
NA | TRBJ2-1 | TRBV12-3/TRBV12-4 | TRBD2 | TGTGCCATAAAGGAGAGCGGGGGGGCGCCCAATGAGCAGTTCTTC | CAIKESGGAPNEQFF
few | TRBJ2-2 | TRBV6-4 | NA | TGTGCCAGCAGTCTAGCGAACACCGGGGAGCTGTTTTTT | CASSLANTGELFF
NA | TRBJ2-5 | TRBV7-6 | TRBD2 | TGTGCCAGCAGCTCCATTAGCGGGGGAGCCCGGACCCAGTACTTC | CASSSISGGARTQYF
NA | TRBJ2-5 | TRBV7-9 | NA | TGTGCCAGCAGCGAGAAAGAGACCCAGTACTTC | CASSEKETQYF